This T cell receptor (beta chain) comes out of a study of glioma-infiltrating T cells. Study-level background: Low-grade gliomas were grade II; glioblastomas were grade IV at initial diagnosis. Glioma patients had dexamethasone for six or fewer days before surgery.

Using RNA template, CDR3s of TCR alpha and beta were amplified with iRepertoire arm-PCR. TCRdb fed the multiplex PCR reads into MiXCR, producing one record per CDR3 protein. The data hold roughly 350,000 distinct CDR3 sequences, with approximately 42% observed a single time. V lost 4 bases and J 5 bases, leaving 8 bases between the germline ends. The germline V gene has CDR1 LGHNA and CDR2 YSLEER. This CDR3 is built from 13 residues. Sequencing was carried out using glioma tissue, nonneoplastic brain tissue, or PBMCs (not recorded which). This sequence was found in a human donor with low-grade glioma or glioblastoma, undergoing nonglioma brain surgery, or in good health (not recorded which). This chain joins TRBV4-3 and TRBJ2-2; D is unresolved. The CDR3, as DNA: TGCGCCAGCAGCCCGCATAATACCGGGGAGCTGTTTTTT. The encoded protein is CASSPHNTGELFF.